What follows are 30 T cell receptor beta chains derived from one specimen sequenced in a study of technical replicates of blood from several donors. Only in-frame clones appear in the TCRdb table, and some are missing; sequencing was by immunoSEQ multiplex PCR. The table lists tens of thousands of clones, under 98% of them singletons. The sequencing input was T cells isolated from PBMCs. These receptors were taken from a human donor in good health.

This sequence joins TRBV2 and TRBJ2-7, with 8 bases aligning to TRBD1. The trim removed 7 bases at V and 5 bases at J, leaving 7 bases unmatched. The CDR3 extends over 13 amino acids. From germline, CDR1 is SNHLY and CDR2 FYNNEI. CDR3 bases: TGTGCCAGCATCAGACAGGGGAAGGACGAGCAGTACTTC. Its translation: CASIRQGKDEQYF.

The chain uses TRBV5-5 and TRBJ2-2; 11 nucleotides agree with TRBD2. With V trimmed by 5 bases and J by 4 bases, 10 bases remained unmatched. This CDR3 has 17 residues. Germline CDR1 reads SGHKS; CDR2 reads YYEKEE (reference sequence). As DNA, the CDR3 is TGTGCCAGCAGTCCTAGACTAGCGGGATGGCTCACCGGGGAGCTGTTTTTT. This translates into CASSPRLAGWLTGELFF.

The rearrangement joins TRBV5-4 to TRBJ2-7, with D possibly being TRBD2 (5 bases). This CDR3 is 14 amino acids long. The germline V gene has CDR1 SGHNT and CDR2 YYREEE (reference sequence). Trimming removed 0 bases from V and 3 bases from J, with 10 bases in between. For the CDR3, the DNA is TGTGCCAGCAGCTTGGCCGTGGGAGTCTACGAGCAGTACTTC. It encodes CASSLAVGVYEQYF.

This clone came up once. The chain carries TRBV7-2 and TRBJ2-7; 7 positions agree with TRBD2. Germline CDR1 SGHTA, CDR2 FQGNSA. CDR3 length: 16 residues. V gave up 3 bases and J gave up 3 bases; unmatched junction bases: 11. CDR3 nucleotide sequence: TGTGCCAGCAGCTTGGGGGGGACCTCTTCTGGCTACGAGCAGTACTTC. Encoded protein: CASSLGGTSSGYEQYF.

The chain has TRBV5-1 and TRBJ1-2; the match to TRBD1 covers 7 bases. CDR1 and CDR2 from the germline V gene are SGHRS and YFSETQ. J lost 7 bases, V lost 4 bases, and 7 bases had no gene match. The CDR3 has 13 amino acids. The DNA of the CDR3 is TGCGCCAGCAGCCCGGAGGGACAGTTTGGCTACACCTTC. It yields the protein CASSPEGQFGYTF.

The chain carries TRBV6-5 and TRBJ2-7; 7 nucleotides match TRBD1. Germline lookup yields CDR1 MNHEY and CDR2 SVGAGI. The CDR3 loop spans 14 amino acids. Trimming at V came to 6 bases and at J to 3 bases, leaving 8 bases not matched to a gene. The CDR3 sequence is CASRDDREVYEQYF. CDR3 nucleotide sequence: TGTGCCAGCAGGGACGACAGGGAAGTCTACGAGCAGTACTTC.

The V gene is TRBV4-3, the J gene TRBJ2-7; 7 nucleotides line up with TRBD2. Trimming removed 3 bases from V and 2 bases from J; junction bases left unmatched: 10. This CDR3 is 16 amino acids long. The germline gives CDR1 LGHNA, CDR2 YSLEER. CDR3 sequence reads: CASSQGSGHWPYEQYF. CDR3 DNA sequence: TGCGCCAGCAGCCAGGGTAGCGGGCATTGGCCCTACGAGCAGTACTTC.

V usage is TRBV30 and J usage is TRBJ2-3; TRBD1 is a possible D gene (6 bases). V lost 3 bases, J lost 1 base, and 14 bases lay in between. Germline CDR1 GTSNPN, CDR2 SVGIG (reference sequence). The CDR3 is 15 residues long. The chain's CDR3 is CAWRGTKYGTDTQYF. The CDR3 nucleotides read TGTGCCTGGAGAGGGACAAAGTACGGCACAGATACGCAGTATTTT.

This sequence joins TRBV10-2 and TRBJ2-2, with 7 bases identical to TRBD2. Unmatched junction bases numbered 3, after V lost 6 bases and J lost 5 bases. CDR3 length equals 13 residues. Germline-derived CDR1 and CDR2 are WSHSY and SAAADI. The CDR3 region has the DNA TGCGCCAGCAGAGACGGGGGGACCGGGGAGCTGTTTTTT. The encoded protein is CASRDGGTGELFF.

In the case of this clone: Other nucleotide sequences from this sample produce the same CDR3. This chain uses TRBV9 with TRBJ1-2; D is ambiguous. V was cut by 0 bases and J by 8 bases, with 8 bases left in between. This CDR3 contains 12 residues. The germline V gene has CDR1 SGDLS and CDR2 YYNGEE. CDR3 region: CASSVGGGGYTF. The CDR3 region has the DNA TGTGCCAGCAGCGTAGGAGGAGGAGGCTACACCTTC.

The chain couples TRBV11-1 to TRBJ2-7; 8 bases are a match to TRBD1. Looked up from germline, CDR1 is SGHAT and CDR2 is FQDESV (reference sequence). Trimming removed 3 bases from V and 6 bases from J; junction bases left unmatched: 1. CDR3 length: 12 residues. CDR3 nucleotides: TGTGCCAGCAGCTTTGACAGGGGCGAGCAGTACTTC. This gives the protein CASSFDRGEQYF.

The J gene is TRBJ2-1, the V gene TRBV13; D possibly corresponds to TRBD2 (6 bases). The V gene lost 7 bases and the J gene lost 5 bases, with 12 bases spanning the gap. The germline CDR1 and CDR2 sequences are PRHDT and FYEKMQ (reference sequence). This CDR3 contains 13 residues. Written as DNA, the CDR3 is TGTGCCAGCATGACGGGAGTAAACAATGAGCAGTTCTTC. It is translated as CASMTGVNNEQFF.

To note about this clone: Within the sample, other DNA sequences also encode this same CDR3. The chain recombines TRBV30 with TRBJ1-1, with D unclear. Trimming pared 5 bases from V and 4 bases from J, leaving 8 bases between. This CDR3 has 11 residues. Germline lookup yields CDR1 GTSNPN and CDR2 SVGIG (reference sequence). The CDR3 here is CAWGRGTEAFF. CDR3 bases: TGTGCCTGGGGGCGGGGCACTGAAGCTTTCTTT.

V and J are TRBV11-3 and TRBJ1-2; no reliable D call. Germline loops: CDR1 SGHNT, CDR2 YENEEA. V lost 0 bases to trimming and J lost 0 bases, with 8 bases between them. This CDR3 spans 15 amino acids. DNA of the CDR3: TGTGCCAGCAGCTTAGAATCCGGGTCTAACTATGGCTACACCTTC. Translated, it gives CASSLESGSNYGYTF. The whole variable domain, remainder taken from reference TRBV11-3 and TRBJ1-2, is EAGVVQSPRYKIIEKKQPVAFWCNPISGHNTLYWYLQNLGQGPELLIRYENEEAVDDSQLPKDRFSAERLKGVDSTLKIQPAELGDSAVYLCASSLESGSNYGYTFGSGTRLTVV.

The chain combines TRBV6-5 with TRBJ2-7; D not resolved. The V gene's germline CDR1 is MNHEY and CDR2 SVGAGI. This CDR3 has 16 residues. Trimming took 0 bases from V and 0 from J, leaving 12 bases between them. In DNA form, the CDR3 reads TGTGCCAGCAGTTACTCGGCTGGTCACCGCTCCTACGAGCAGTACTTC. Amino acid sequence: CASSYSAGHRSYEQYF.

The rearrangement uses TRBV11-2 and TRBJ2-2; 8 bases align to TRBD1. The CDR3 covers 14 residues. Losses at the gene ends were 6 bases for V and 5 bases for J; bases not matched to a gene: 5. Germline CDR1 SGHAT, CDR2 FQNNGV. This chain's CDR3 is CASSGQGRTGELFF. CDR3 nucleotides: TGTGCCAGCAGTGGACAGGGAAGGACCGGGGAGCTGTTTTTT.

The V gene is TRBV4-1, the J gene TRBJ2-1; tentatively, D is TRBD1 (6 bases). CDR1 and CDR2 (germline): MGHRA, YSYEKL. The CDR3 is 15 amino acids. The ends were cut back, 10 bases at V and 6 bases at J, with 22 bases in the middle. CDR3 coding DNA: TGCGCCACAGGACGAAATAGACAGGAACCCAATGAGCAGTTCTTC. As protein: CATGRNRQEPNEQFF.

The V gene is TRBV9, the J gene TRBJ1-1, with D tentatively TRBD1 (5 bases). Looked up from germline, CDR1 is SGDLS and CDR2 is YYNGEE. The germline V and J ends were trimmed by 2 bases and 5 bases, with 13 bases remaining between them. The CDR3 sequence is 14 residues long. The CDR3 region is CASSVGGLGTEAFF. CDR3 coding DNA: TGTGCCAGCAGCGTGGGGGGTCTGGGGACTGAAGCTTTCTTT.

The V call is TRBV7-3, the J call TRBJ2-2, with TRBD1 matching 7 bases. The CDR3 loop spans 15 amino acids. The germline V gene has CDR1 SGHTA and CDR2 FQGTGA. Unmatched junction bases numbered 6, after V lost 4 bases and J lost 4 bases. CDR3 amino acids: CASSSAGGSTGELFF. The CDR3 bases are TGTGCCAGCAGCTCCGCAGGGGGTTCCACCGGGGAGCTGTTTTTT.

This chain joins TRBV19 and TRBJ2-3, with TRBD2 matching 9 bases. This CDR3 is built from 15 residues. Germline CDR1 is LNHDA and CDR2 is SQIVND (reference sequence). Trimming took 3 bases from V and 2 from J; bases not matched to a gene: 3. The CDR3 protein is CASSMLAGVTDTQYF. The CDR3 DNA sequence: TGTGCCAGTAGTATGTTAGCGGGAGTCACAGATACGCAGTATTTT.

A few counts support this clone. Its ends do not fully match the called genes, so a read error is possible. The V and J genes are TRBV30 and TRBJ2-2; 10 bases fit TRBD2. Per the germline V gene, CDR1 is GTSNPN and CDR2 is SVGIG (reference sequence). The CDR3 is made up of 17 amino acids. The CDR3 bases are TGTGCCTGGAGCGATCTAGCGGGAGCCGGGAACTCCGGGGAGCTGTTTTTT. Translating gives CAWSDLAGAGNSGELFF.

This clone was recorded only once. The chain has TRBV11-3 and TRBJ2-7, with TRBD1 matching over 7 bases. The germline CDR1 and CDR2 sequences are SGHNT and YENEEA. The V segment lost 8 bases and the J segment 3 bases; nucleotides outside the gene matches: 7. There are 13 residues in the CDR3. CDR3: CASRRGQYYEQYF. The CDR3 DNA sequence: TGTGCCAGCCGTCGGGGACAGTACTACGAGCAGTACTTC.

The chain is built from TRBV10-3 and TRBJ2-7, with 9 bases identical to TRBD1. The germline CDR1 and CDR2 sequences are ENHRY and SYGVKD. This CDR3 spans 15 amino acids. V shed 2 bases and J 5 bases; nucleotides not matched to a gene: 7. CDR3 in DNA: TGTGCCATCAGTGAGCCGGGACAGGGTGTGAACGAGCAGTACTTC. Protein: CAISEPGQGVNEQYF.

The V call is TRBV7-2, the J call TRBJ1-5; maybe TRBD1 (5 bases). The germline V gene encodes CDR1 SGHTA and CDR2 FQGNSA. Trimming cost V 0 bases and J 8 bases, with 20 bases left between them. This CDR3 contains 17 residues. Here the CDR3 reads CASSLAHWTAEGEPQHF. DNA for the CDR3: TGTGCCAGCAGCTTAGCGCATTGGACCGCGGAAGGGGAGCCCCAGCATTTT.

The V gene is TRBV11-2, the J gene TRBJ2-7; D perhaps matches TRBD1 (6 bases). V was cut by 1 base and J by 3 bases, with 10 bases left in between. Germline-derived CDR1 and CDR2 are SGHAT and FQNNGV. This CDR3 region has 14 residues. In nucleotides, the CDR3 is TGTGCCAGCAGCTTAGGAGGGGGAAACTACGAGCAGTACTTC. Protein product: CASSLGGGNYEQYF.

V is TRBV6-5 and J is TRBJ2-3; 9 nucleotides agree with TRBD2. CDR3 length equals 14 residues. Germline CDR1 and CDR2: MNHEY and SVGAGI. The V and J ends lost 4 bases and 1 base, in that order; junction bases with no gene match: 0. The CDR3 here is CASSLAGGTDTQYF. CDR3 bases: TGTGCCAGCAGTTTAGCGGGGGGCACAGATACGCAGTATTTT.

The V gene is TRBV19, the J gene TRBJ1-5, with TRBD1 matching 9 bases. The CDR3 contains 14 residues. Losses at the gene ends were 3 bases for V and 7 bases for J; bases not matched to a gene: 4. Germline V gene sequence: CDR1 LNHDA, CDR2 SQIVND (reference sequence). The CDR3 sequence is CASSIGTGKQPQHF. The DNA of the CDR3 is TGTGCCAGTAGTATCGGGACAGGGAAACAGCCCCAGCATTTT.

The gene calls are TRBV7-9 and TRBJ2-1, with D tentatively TRBD2 (5 bases). V lost 5 bases to trimming and J lost 9 bases, with 14 bases between them. CDR1 is SEHNR and CDR2 is FQNEAQ in the germline V gene (reference sequence). This CDR3 is 13 amino acids long. CDR3 region: CASSLVSGGEQFF. DNA of the CDR3: TGTGCCAGCAGCCTAGTGTCCGGAGGTGAGCAGTTCTTC.

The chain employs TRBV28 and TRBJ2-7, with 9 nucleotides matching TRBD1. The CDR3 covers 16 residues. Germline CDR1 reads MDHEN; CDR2 reads SYDVKM. Trimming cost V 6 bases and J 0 bases; bases outside gene matches: 9. CDR3: CASRPFRDRDSYEQYF. The DNA of the CDR3 is TGTGCCAGCAGACCCTTTCGGGACAGGGACTCCTACGAGCAGTACTTC.

The gene calls are TRBV7-2 and TRBJ1-2; TRBD1 matches at 10 bases. The CDR3 is 17 residues long. Trimming cost V 1 base and J 5 bases; bases outside gene matches: 10. The germline CDR1 and CDR2 sequences are SGHTA and FQGNSA. The CDR3 nucleotides read TGTGCCAGCAGCTTAGAGGGAACCGGGACAGGGGTTTATGGCTACACCTTC. Its protein is CASSLEGTGTGVYGYTF.